This T cell receptor beta chain was captured by sequencing in a study of CD8 T cells in ankylosing spondylitis. From the 5' RACE reads, TCRdb called clonotypes with MiXCR, one entry per CDR3 protein. The repertoire has over 75,000 distinct CDR3 sequences, 8.8% of them found once; the top ten carry roughly 5.6%. The length of the CDR3 is 15 residues. The ends lost 6 bases at V and 4 bases at J; junction bases unmatched: 8. This clonotype turned up a few times. The specimen sequenced was blood, either unsorted or a sorted T cell fraction (not recorded which). The chain has TRBV12-3 or TRBV12-4 and TRBJ2-2; TRBD1 agrees at 7 bases. This receptor was obtained from a male donor with ankylosing spondylitis or in good health (not recorded which). This CDR3 is CASSPDRAGTGELFF. The CDR3 DNA reads as TGTGCCAGCAGCCCTGACAGGGCGGGCACCGGGGAGCTGTTTTTT.